This TCR beta chain appears in the sequencing data of a study of blood T cell repertoires in COVID-19. Profiling relied on immunoSEQ multiplex PCR, and the TCRdb table lists in-frame clones only, not all of them. The sample has about 110,000 clones; around 91% are singletons. CDR1 is SGHTA and CDR2 is FQGNSA in the germline V gene. V shed 3 bases, J shed 4 bases, and the junction held 5 bases outside the gene matches. The CDR3 runs to 14 residues. The clonotype comes from a woman older than 75 with acute or convalescent COVID-19. V and J are TRBV7-2 and TRBJ1-1; 7 nucleotides match TRBD1. The sequenced material came from peripheral blood. The CDR3 DNA reads as TGTGCCAGCAGCTTGAGGGGGCGAGGCACTGAAGCTTTCTTT. This gives the protein CASSLRGRGTEAFF.